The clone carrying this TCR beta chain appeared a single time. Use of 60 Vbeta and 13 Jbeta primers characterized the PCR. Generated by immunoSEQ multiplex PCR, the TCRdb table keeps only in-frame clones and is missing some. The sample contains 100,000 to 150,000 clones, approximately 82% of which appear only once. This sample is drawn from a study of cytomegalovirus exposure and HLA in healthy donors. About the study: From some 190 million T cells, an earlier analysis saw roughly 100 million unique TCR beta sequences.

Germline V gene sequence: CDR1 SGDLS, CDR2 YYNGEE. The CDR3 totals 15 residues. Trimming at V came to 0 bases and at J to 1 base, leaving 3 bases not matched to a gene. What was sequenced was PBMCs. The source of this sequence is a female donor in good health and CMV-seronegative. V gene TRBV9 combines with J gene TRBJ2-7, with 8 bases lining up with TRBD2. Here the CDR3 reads CASSVGLAGSYEQYF. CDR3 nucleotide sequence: TGTGCCAGCAGCGTAGGGCTAGCGGGTTCCTACGAGCAGTACTTC.